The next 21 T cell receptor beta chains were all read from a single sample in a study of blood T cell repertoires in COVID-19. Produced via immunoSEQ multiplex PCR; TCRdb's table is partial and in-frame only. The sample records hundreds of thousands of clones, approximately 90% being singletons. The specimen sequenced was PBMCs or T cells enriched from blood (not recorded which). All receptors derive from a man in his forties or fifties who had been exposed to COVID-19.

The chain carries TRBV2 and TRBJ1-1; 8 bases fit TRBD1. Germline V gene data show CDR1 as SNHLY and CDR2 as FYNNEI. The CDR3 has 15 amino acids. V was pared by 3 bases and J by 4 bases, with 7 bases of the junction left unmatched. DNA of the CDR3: TGTGCCAGCAGTGACAACAGGGGGTGGAGCACTGAAGCTTTCTTT. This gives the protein CASSDNRGWSTEAFF.

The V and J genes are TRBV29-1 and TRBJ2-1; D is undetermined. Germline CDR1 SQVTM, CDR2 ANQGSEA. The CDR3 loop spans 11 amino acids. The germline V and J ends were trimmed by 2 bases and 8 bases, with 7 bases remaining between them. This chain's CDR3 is CSVESSYEQFF. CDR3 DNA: TGCAGCGTTGAAAGTAGCTATGAGCAGTTCTTC.

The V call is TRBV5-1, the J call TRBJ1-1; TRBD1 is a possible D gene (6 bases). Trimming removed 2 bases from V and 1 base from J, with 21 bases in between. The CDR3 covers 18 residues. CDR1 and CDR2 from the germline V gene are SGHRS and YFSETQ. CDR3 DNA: TGCGCCAGCAGCTTCATTCCCGCCCCAGGGGAGGGGAACACTGAAGCTTTCTTT. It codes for CASSFIPAPGEGNTEAFF. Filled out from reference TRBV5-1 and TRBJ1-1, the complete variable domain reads KAGVTQTPRYLIKTRGQQVTLSCSPISGHRSVSWYQQTPGQGLQFLFEYFSETQRNKGNFPGRFSGRQFSNSRSEMNVSTLELGDSALYLCASSFIPAPGEGNTEAFFGQGTRLTVV.

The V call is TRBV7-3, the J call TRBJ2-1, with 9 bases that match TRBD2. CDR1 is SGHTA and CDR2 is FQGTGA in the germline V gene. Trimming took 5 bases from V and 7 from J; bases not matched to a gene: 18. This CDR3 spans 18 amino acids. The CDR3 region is CASSPSPPGGGAVNEQFF. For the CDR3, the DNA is TGTGCCAGCAGCCCATCCCCCCCTGGCGGGGGGGCCGTTAATGAGCAGTTCTTC.

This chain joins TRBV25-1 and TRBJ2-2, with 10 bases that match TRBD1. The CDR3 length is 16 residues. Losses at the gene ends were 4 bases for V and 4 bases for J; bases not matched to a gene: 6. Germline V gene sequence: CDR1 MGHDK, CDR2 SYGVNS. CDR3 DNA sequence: TGTGCCAGCAGTGCCAGACAGGGGGCGACCACCGGGGAGCTGTTTTTT. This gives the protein CASSARQGATTGELFF.

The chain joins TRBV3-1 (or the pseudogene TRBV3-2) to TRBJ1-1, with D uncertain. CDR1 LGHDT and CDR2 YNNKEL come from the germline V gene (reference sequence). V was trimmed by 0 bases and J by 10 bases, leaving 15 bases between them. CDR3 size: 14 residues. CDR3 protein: CASSQDLGEIGAFF. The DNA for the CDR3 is TGTGCCAGCAGCCAAGACCTGGGCGAGATCGGAGCTTTCTTT.

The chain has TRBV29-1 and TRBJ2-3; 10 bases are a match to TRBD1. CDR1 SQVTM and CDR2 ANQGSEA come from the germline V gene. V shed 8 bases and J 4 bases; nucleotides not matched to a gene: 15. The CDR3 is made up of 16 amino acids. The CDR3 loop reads CSTSKSGTGVADTQYF. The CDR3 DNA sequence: TGCAGCACATCCAAATCGGGGACAGGGGTAGCAGATACGCAGTATTTT.

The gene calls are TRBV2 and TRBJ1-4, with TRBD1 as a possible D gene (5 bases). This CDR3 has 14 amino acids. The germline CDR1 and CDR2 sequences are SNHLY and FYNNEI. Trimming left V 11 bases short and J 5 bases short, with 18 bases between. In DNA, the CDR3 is TGTGCCGGTGGAAGGGGCGCGTTGAATGAAAAACTGTTTTTT. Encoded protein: CAGGRGALNEKLFF.

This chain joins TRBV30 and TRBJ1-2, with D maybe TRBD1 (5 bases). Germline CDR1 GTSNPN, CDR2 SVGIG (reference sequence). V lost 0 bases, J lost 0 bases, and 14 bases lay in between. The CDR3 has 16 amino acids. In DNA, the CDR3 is TGTGCCTGGAGTGTAAGGGGCAGCTGGACTAACTATGGCTACACCTTC. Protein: CAWSVRGSWTNYGYTF.

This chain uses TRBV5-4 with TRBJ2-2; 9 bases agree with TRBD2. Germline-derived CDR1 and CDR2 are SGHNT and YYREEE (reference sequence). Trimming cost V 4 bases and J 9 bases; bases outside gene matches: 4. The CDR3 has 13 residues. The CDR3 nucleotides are TGTGCCAGCAGCCCGGGACTAGCCTGGGAGCTGTTTTTT. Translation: CASSPGLAWELFF.

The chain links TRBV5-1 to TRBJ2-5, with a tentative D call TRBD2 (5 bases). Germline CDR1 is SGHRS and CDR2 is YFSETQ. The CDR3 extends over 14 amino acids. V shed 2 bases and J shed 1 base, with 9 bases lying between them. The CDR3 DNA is TGCGCCAGCAGCTTCGGGATACTCCAAGAGACCCAGTACTTC. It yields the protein CASSFGILQETQYF.

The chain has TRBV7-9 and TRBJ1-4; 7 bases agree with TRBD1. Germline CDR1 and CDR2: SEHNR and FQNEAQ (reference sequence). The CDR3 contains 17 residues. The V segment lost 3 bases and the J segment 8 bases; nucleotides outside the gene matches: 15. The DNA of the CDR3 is TGTGCCAGCAGCTTGGGTATAAAGACAGGGCGAGGGGAAAAACTGTTTTTT. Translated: CASSLGIKTGRGEKLFF.

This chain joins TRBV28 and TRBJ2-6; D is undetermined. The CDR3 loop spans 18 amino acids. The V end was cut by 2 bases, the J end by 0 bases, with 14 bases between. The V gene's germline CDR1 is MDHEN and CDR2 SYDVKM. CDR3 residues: CASSLGSRRHSGANVLTF. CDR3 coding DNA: TGTGCCAGCAGTTTAGGCTCCCGGCGGCACTCTGGGGCCAACGTCCTGACTTTC.

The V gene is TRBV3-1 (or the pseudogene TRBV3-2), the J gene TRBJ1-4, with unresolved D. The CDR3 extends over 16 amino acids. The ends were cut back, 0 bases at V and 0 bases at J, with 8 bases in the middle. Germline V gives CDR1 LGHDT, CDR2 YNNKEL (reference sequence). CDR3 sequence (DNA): TGTGCCAGCAGCCAAGATCACTCCGCAACTAATGAAAAACTGTTTTTT. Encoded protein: CASSQDHSATNEKLFF.

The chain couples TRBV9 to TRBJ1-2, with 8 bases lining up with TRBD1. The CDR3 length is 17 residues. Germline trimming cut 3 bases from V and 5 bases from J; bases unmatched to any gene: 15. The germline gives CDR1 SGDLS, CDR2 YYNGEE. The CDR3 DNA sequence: TGTGCCAGCAGCGGCCAAAGTGGACAGGGTCGGGTTTATGGCTACACCTTC. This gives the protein CASSGQSGQGRVYGYTF.

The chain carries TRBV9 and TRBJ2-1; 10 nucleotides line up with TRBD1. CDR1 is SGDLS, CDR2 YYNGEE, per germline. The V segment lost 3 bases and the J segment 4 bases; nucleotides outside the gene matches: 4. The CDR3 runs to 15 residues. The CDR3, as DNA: TGTGCCAGCAGCGCAAGGACAGGGGGATACAATGAGCAGTTCTTC. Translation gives CASSARTGGYNEQFF.

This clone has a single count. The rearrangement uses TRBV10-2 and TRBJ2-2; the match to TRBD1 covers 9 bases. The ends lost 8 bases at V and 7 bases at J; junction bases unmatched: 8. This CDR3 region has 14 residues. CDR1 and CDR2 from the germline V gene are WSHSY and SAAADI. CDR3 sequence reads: CASRWDRDVGELFF. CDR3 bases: TGCGCCAGCCGTTGGGACAGGGACGTCGGGGAGCTGTTTTTT.

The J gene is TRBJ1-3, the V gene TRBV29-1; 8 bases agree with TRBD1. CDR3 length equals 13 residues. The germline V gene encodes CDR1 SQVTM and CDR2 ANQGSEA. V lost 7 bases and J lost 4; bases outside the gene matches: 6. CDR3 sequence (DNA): TGCAGCGCCTGGACAGGGACGGGAAACACCATATATTTT. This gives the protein CSAWTGTGNTIYF.

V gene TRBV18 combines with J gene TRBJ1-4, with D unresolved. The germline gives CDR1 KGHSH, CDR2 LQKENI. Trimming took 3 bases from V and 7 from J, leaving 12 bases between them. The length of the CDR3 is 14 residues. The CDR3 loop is CASSPGLRPEKLFF. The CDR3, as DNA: TGTGCCAGCTCACCCGGACTTAGGCCTGAAAAACTGTTTTTT.

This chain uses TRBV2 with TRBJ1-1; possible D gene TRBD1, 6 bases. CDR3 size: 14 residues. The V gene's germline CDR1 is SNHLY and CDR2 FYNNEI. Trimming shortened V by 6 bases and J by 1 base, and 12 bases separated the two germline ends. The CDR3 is CASRLQGKNTEAFF. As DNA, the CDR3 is TGTGCCAGCAGATTACAGGGAAAGAACACTGAAGCTTTCTTT.

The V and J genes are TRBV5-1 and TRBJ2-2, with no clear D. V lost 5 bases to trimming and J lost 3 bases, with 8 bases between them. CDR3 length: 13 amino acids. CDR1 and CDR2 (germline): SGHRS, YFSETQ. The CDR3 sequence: CASSPEYTGELFF. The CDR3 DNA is TGCGCCAGCAGTCCGGAGTACACCGGGGAGCTGTTTTTT.